A few counts support the clone carrying this T cell receptor (beta chain). Its target is unknown. The sample belongs to a study of cytomegalovirus exposure and HLA in healthy donors. General study results and limits: HLA alleles were associated with fewer than 20,000 TCR beta sequences in a later analysis at 0.05 false discovery rate.

Healthy bone marrow donors supplied every sample. The PCR contained 60 Vbeta and 13 Jbeta primers. Here immunoSEQ multiplex PCR was the method, and the copy in TCRdb shows in-frame clones only, minus some. This table has fewer than 150,000 clones, about three quarters appearing once. Sequenced input: PBMCs. The receptor was derived from a woman in her thirties or forties in good health and CMV-seropositive.

The CDR3 loop reads CASSPGWRHEKLFF. CDR3 nucleotide sequence: TGTGCCAGCAGCCCAGGATGGCGTCATGAAAAACTGTTTTTT. V is TRBV7-8 and J is TRBJ1-4; no reliable D call. The length of the CDR3 is 14 residues. V was trimmed by 5 bases and J by 6 bases, leaving 13 bases between them. The germline CDR1 and CDR2 sequences are SGHVS and FQNEAQ. The whole variable domain, filled in from reference TRBV7-8 and TRBJ1-4, reads GAGVSQSPRYKVAKRGQDVALRCDPISGHVSLFWYQQALGQGPEFLTYFQNEAQLDKSGLPSDRFFAERPEGSVSTLKIQRTQQEDSAVYLCASSPGWRHEKLFFGSGTQLSVL.